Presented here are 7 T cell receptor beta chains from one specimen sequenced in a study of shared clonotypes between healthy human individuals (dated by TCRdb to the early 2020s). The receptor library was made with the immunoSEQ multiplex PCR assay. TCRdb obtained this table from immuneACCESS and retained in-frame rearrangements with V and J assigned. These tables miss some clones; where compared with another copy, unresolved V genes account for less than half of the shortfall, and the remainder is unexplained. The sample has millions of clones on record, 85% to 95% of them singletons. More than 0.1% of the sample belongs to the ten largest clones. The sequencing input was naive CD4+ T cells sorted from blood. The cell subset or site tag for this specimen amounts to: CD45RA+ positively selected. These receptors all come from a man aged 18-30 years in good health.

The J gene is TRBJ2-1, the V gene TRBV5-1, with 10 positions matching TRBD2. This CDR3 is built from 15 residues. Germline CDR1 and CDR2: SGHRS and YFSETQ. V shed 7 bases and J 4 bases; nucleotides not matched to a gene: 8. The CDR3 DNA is TGCGCCAGCTCAACTTCTAGCGGGGGATACAATGAGCAGTTCTTC. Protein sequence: CASSTSSGGYNEQFF.

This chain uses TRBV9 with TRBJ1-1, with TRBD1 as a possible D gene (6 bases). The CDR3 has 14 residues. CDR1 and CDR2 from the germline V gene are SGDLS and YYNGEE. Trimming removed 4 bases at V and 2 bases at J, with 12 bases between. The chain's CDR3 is CASSPGGGNTEAFF. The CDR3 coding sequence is TGTGCCAGCAGCCCCGGGGGGGGCAACACTGAAGCTTTCTTT.

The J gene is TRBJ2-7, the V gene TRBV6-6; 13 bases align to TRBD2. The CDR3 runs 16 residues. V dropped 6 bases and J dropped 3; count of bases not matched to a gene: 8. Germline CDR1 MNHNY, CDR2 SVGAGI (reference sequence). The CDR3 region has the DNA TGTGCCAGCAGATTACCGGGACTAGCGGGGCGCTACGAGCAGTACTTC. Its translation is CASRLPGLAGRYEQYF.

The CDR3 region is CASSRTGIDEQYF. As DNA, the CDR3 is TGTGCCAGCAGCCGGACAGGGATCGACGAGCAGTACTTC. This chain connects TRBV5-4 to TRBJ2-7; TRBD1 matches at 8 bases. This CDR3 is 13 amino acids long. The germline V gene has CDR1 SGHNT and CDR2 YYREEE (reference sequence). Germline trimming cut 4 bases from V and 5 bases from J; bases unmatched to any gene: 5.

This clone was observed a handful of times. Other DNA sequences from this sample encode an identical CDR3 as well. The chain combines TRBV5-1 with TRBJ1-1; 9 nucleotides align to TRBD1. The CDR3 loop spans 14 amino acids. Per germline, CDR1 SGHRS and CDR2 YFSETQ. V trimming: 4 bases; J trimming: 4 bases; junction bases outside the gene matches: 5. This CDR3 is CASSGGQGGTEAFF. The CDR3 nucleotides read TGCGCCAGCAGCGGGGGACAGGGTGGCACTGAAGCTTTCTTT.

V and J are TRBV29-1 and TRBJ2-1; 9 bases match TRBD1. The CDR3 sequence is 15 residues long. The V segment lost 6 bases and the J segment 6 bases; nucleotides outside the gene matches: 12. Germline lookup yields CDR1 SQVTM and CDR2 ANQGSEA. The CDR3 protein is CSVAPGQGPINEQFF. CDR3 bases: TGCAGCGTCGCTCCGGGACAGGGTCCTATCAATGAGCAGTTCTTC.

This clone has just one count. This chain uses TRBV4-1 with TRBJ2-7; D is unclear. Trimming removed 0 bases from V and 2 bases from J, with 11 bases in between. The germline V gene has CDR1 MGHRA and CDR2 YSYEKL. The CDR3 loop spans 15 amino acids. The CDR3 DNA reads TGCGCCAGCAGCCAAGAAACGCACAGTGCCTACGAGCAGTACTTC. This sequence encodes CASSQETHSAYEQYF.